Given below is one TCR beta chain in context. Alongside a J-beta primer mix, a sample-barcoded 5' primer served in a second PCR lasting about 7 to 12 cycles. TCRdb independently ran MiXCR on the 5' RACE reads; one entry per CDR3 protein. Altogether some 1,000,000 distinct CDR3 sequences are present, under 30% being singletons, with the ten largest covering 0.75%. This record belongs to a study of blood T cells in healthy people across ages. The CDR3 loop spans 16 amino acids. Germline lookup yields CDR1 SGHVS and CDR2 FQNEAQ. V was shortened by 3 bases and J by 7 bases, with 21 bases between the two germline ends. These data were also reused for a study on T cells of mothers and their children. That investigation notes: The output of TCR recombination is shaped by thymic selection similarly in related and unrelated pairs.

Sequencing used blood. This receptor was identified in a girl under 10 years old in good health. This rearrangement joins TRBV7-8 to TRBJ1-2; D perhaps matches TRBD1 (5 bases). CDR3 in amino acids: CASSLPRFGGTAGYTF. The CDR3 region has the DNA TGTGCCAGCAGCTTGCCTAGGTTCGGGGGGACGGCTGGCTACACCTTC.